The rows below give T cell receptor beta chains drawn from one sample of a study of T cell changes during pregnancy in multiple sclerosis. Measured with immunoSEQ multiplex PCR; TCRdb has only the in-frame clones, and not every one. Of 40,000 to 45,000 clones in the sample, 89% are singletons; the top ten hold roughly 1.3%. The material sequenced was CD4+ T cells from peripheral blood mononuclear cells, taken in the first trimester of pregnancy. These receptors were obtained from a female donor with multiple sclerosis, enrolled in a pregnancy study. The CDR3 runs from the conserved cysteine through the conserved F or W. Each record gives: J gene, clone size, D gene, V gene, CDR3 protein, CDR3 DNA. The D gene is left open where the match is weak. Rows give clone size only sometimes, using once, few, many, or a class for an expanded clone.

TRBJ1-5 | few | TRBD1 | TRBV11-2 | CASSLYRGPNQPQHF | TGTGCCAGCAGTCTCTACAGGGGCCCCAATCAGCCCCAGCATTTT
TRBJ1-4 | . | . | TRBV7-9 | CASSLAKGGKLFF | TGTGCCAGCAGCTTAGCGAAGGGAGGCAAACTGTTTTTT
TRBJ2-1 | once | TRBD2 | TRBV29-1 | CSASGWEGINEQFF | TGCAGCGCCTCGGGGTGGGAGGGCATAAATGAGCAGTTCTTC
TRBJ2-1 | medium-sized | TRBD2 | TRBV4-1 | CASSGGLAGVNEQFF | TGCGCCAGCAGCGGAGGACTAGCGGGAGTCAATGAGCAGTTCTTC
TRBJ2-3 | . | TRBD2 | TRBV5-1 | CASSQGTSGVGTDTQYF | TGCGCCAGCAGCCAGGGGACTAGCGGGGTTGGCACAGATACGCAGTATTTT
TRBJ2-2 | . | . | TRBV19 | CAAQEAGAYTGELFF | TGTGCCGCCCAAGAGGCAGGGGCTTACACCGGGGAGCTGTTTTTT
TRBJ2-7 | . | . | TRBV10-1 | CASSDGGSIYEQYF | TGCGCCAGCAGTGATGGGGGCTCGATCTACGAGCAGTACTTC
TRBJ2-7 | . | . | TRBV4-1 | CASSQVGRRVGWEQYF | TGCGCCAGCAGCCAAGTCGGCCGCAGGGTGGGGTGGGAGCAGTACTTC
TRBJ2-2 | . | . | TRBV27 | CASSLVLGPNTGELFF | TGTGCCAGCAGTTTAGTTTTGGGGCCGAACACCGGGGAGCTGTTTTTT
TRBJ2-1 | . | TRBD2 | TRBV27 | CASSLFAPGLAGYNEQFF | TGTGCCAGCAGTTTATTCGCCCCGGGGCTAGCGGGATACAATGAGCAGTTCTTC
TRBJ2-1 | . | TRBD1 | TRBV18 | CASSPRQGSYNEQFF | TGTGCCAGCTCACCTCGACAGGGGTCCTACAATGAGCAGTTCTTC
TRBJ2-1 | . | TRBD2 | TRBV29-1 | CSSGLAGTNEQFF | TGCAGCTCCGGACTAGCGGGGACGAATGAGCAGTTCTTC
TRBJ1-2 | once | TRBD1 | TRBV5-1 | CASSDDRGGYTF | TGCGCCAGCAGCGACGACAGGGGGGGCTACACCTTC
TRBJ1-5 | once | TRBD1 | TRBV6-5 | CASSYSATGGGQPQHF | TGTGCCAGCAGTTACTCAGCGACAGGGGGAGGACAGCCCCAGCATTTT
TRBJ2-1 | . | . | TRBV11-3 | CASSSGLASYNEQFF | TGTGCCAGCAGCTCCGGACTGGCATCCTACAATGAGCAGTTCTTC
TRBJ2-5 | . | TRBD2 | TRBV5-4 | CASSSGLAGETQYF | TGTGCCAGCAGCTCCGGACTAGCGGGAGAGACCCAGTACTTC
TRBJ2-6 | . | . | TRBV7-9 | CASSRRGLGANVLTF | TGTGCCAGCAGCCGCAGGGGTCTTGGGGCCAACGTCCTGACTTTC
TRBJ2-5 | . | . | TRBV30 | CAWSPGRETQYF | TGTGCCTGGAGTCCCGGGAGAGAGACCCAGTACTTC
TRBJ2-7 | . | TRBD1 | TRBV27 | CASSPHRDRGYEQYF | TGTGCCAGCAGTCCTCACCGGGACAGGGGGTACGAGCAGTACTTC
TRBJ2-5 | medium-sized | . | TRBV29-1 | CSVSESGKETQYF | TGCAGCGTTTCTGAAAGCGGCAAAGAGACCCAGTACTTC
TRBJ1-2 | . | TRBD1 | TRBV30 | CAWSPTGGASGYTF | TGTGCCTGGAGCCCGACAGGGGGCGCCTCCGGCTACACCTTC
TRBJ1-3 | . | . | TRBV6-6 | CASSRERGNTIYF | TGTGCCAGCAGCAGGGAAAGAGGAAACACCATATATTTT
TRBJ1-3 | . | . | TRBV30 | CAWSIQSGNTIYF | TGTGCCTGGAGTATACAATCTGGAAACACCATATATTTT
TRBJ1-1 | . | TRBD1 | TRBV2 | CASSELGQRNTEAFF | TGTGCCAGCAGTGAACTGGGACAGCGGAACACTGAAGCTTTCTTT
TRBJ2-2 | . | . | TRBV18 | CATLGINTGELFF | TGTGCCACCCTAGGCATTAACACCGGGGAGCTGTTTTTT
TRBJ1-1 | few | . | TRBV5-6 | CASSLRSTSGYEAFF | TGTGCCAGCAGCTTGCGGTCGACATCTGGGTATGAAGCTTTCTTT
TRBJ1-1 | . | . | TRBV10-3 | CAHGQTNTEAFF | TGTGCCCACGGACAGACGAACACTGAAGCTTTCTTT
TRBJ2-1 | . | TRBD2 | TRBV7-3 | CASSSREGEQFF | TGTGCCAGCAGCTCCCGGGAGGGCGAGCAGTTCTTC
TRBJ2-2 | once | TRBD1 | TRBV28 | CASSLGQGTGELFF | TGTGCCAGCAGTTTAGGACAGGGGACCGGGGAGCTGTTTTTT
TRBJ1-2 | . | . | TRBV4-1 | CASSQDGASPYGYTF | TGCGCCAGCAGCCAAGATGGGGCCAGCCCCTATGGCTACACCTTC
TRBJ1-1 | . | TRBD1 | TRBV30 | CAWSLTGALNTEAFF | TGTGCCTGGAGTCTTACAGGGGCGCTGAACACTGAAGCTTTCTTT
TRBJ2-1 | medium-sized | . | TRBV7-9 | CASSLAGALGYNEQFF | TGTGCCAGCAGCTTAGCGGGAGCCTTGGGGTACAATGAGCAGTTCTTC
TRBJ2-7 | once | TRBD2 | TRBV14 | CASNPSGSVYEQYF | TGTGCCAGCAACCCTAGCGGGAGTGTCTACGAGCAGTACTTC
TRBJ2-7 | . | TRBD2 | TRBV5-6 | CASSFLAGGLEQYF | TGTGCCAGCAGCTTCCTAGCGGGAGGTCTGGAGCAGTACTTC
TRBJ1-1 | few | . | TRBV7-2 | CASSAGPNTEAFF | TGTGCCAGCAGCGCAGGGCCGAACACTGAAGCTTTCTTT
TRBJ2-5 | . | . | TRBV5-1 | CASGGVQETQYF | TGCGCCAGCGGAGGGGTGCAAGAGACCCAGTACTTC
TRBJ2-3 | . | TRBD2 | TRBV7-2 | CASSIGLAGDTQYF | TGTGCCAGCAGCATCGGACTAGCGGGAGATACGCAGTATTTT
TRBJ1-1 | . | . | TRBV4-3 | CASSLGARTEAFF | TGCGCCAGCAGCCTGGGGGCGCGGACTGAAGCTTTCTTT
TRBJ2-6 | . | TRBD1 | TRBV5-1 | CASSSLGQAFSGANVLTF | TGCGCCAGCAGCTCATTGGGACAGGCCTTCTCTGGGGCCAACGTCCTGACTTTC
TRBJ2-1 | . | . | TRBV7-9 | CASSSYNNEQFF | TGTGCCAGCAGCTCCTATAATAATGAGCAGTTCTTC
TRBJ2-5 | once | . | TRBV9 | CASSVGAAVEETQYF | TGTGCCAGCAGCGTAGGTGCGGCAGTTGAAGAGACCCAGTACTTC
TRBJ1-2 | . | TRBD1 | TRBV7-9 | CASSYGTGVPNYGYTF | TGTGCCAGCAGCTATGGGACAGGGGTCCCTAACTATGGCTACACCTTC
TRBJ2-5 | once | TRBD2 | TRBV9 | CASSVSGLAGSRETQYF | TGTGCCAGCAGCGTATCTGGACTAGCGGGATCTCGGGAGACCCAGTACTTC
TRBJ1-2 | . | . | TRBV6-6 | CASSPTGKLGYTF | TGTGCCAGCAGTCCTACAGGGAAGCTAGGCTACACCTTC
TRBJ1-5 | . | TRBD1 | TRBV28 | CASSSTGVYSNQPQHF | TGTGCCAGCAGTTCAACAGGGGTTTATAGCAATCAGCCCCAGCATTTT
TRBJ1-3 | . | TRBD1 | TRBV6-6 | CASSGQDLSGNTIYF | TGTGCCAGCAGTGGACAGGACCTCTCTGGAAACACCATATATTTT
TRBJ2-1 | . | . | TRBV18 | CASSPFSSQTQEQFF | TGTGCCAGCTCACCATTTTCATCTCAGACTCAGGAGCAGTTCTTC
TRBJ1-3 | . | . | TRBV7-2 | CASSPTGSGNTIYF | TGTGCCAGCAGCCCCACAGGGTCGGGAAACACCATATATTTT
TRBJ2-3 | . | TRBD1 | TRBV7-9 | CASSNENRGADTQYF | TGTGCCAGCAGCAACGAAAACAGGGGAGCAGATACGCAGTATTTT